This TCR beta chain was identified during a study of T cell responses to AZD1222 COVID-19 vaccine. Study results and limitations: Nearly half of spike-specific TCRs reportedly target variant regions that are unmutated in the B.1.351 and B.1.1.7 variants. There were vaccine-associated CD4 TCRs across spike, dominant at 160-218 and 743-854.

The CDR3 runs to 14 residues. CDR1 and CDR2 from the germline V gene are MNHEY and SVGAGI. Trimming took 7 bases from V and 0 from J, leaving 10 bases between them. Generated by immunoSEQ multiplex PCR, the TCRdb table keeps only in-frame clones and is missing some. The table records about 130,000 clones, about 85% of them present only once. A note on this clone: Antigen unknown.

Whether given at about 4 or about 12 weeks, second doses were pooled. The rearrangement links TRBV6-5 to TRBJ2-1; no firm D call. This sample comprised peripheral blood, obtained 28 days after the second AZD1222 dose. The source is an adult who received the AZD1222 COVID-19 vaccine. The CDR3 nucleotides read TGTGCCAGCACATTCGCTAGCTCCTACAATGAGCAGTTCTTC. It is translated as CASTFASSYNEQFF.